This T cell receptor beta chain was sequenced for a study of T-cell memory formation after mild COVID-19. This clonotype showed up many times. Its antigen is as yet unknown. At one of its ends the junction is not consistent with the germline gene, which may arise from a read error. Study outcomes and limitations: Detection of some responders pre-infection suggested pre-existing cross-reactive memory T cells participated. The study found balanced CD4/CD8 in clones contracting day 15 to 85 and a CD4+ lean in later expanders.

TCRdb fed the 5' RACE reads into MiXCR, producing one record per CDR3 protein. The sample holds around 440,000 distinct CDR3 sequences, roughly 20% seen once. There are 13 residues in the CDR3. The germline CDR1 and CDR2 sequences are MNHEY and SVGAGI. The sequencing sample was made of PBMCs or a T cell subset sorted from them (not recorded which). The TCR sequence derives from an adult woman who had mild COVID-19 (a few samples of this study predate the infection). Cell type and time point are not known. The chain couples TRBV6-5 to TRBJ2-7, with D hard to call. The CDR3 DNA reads TGTGCCAGCAGCTACTTTGGCTGGGACGAGCAGTACTTC. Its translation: CASSYFGWDEQYF.